These T cell receptor beta chains were read from a single sample in a study of cytomegalovirus exposure and HLA in healthy donors. Profiled with immunoSEQ multiplex PCR; TCRdb holds only in-frame clones, not every one. The sample holds approximately 150,000 clones, about 70% seen once. Sequencing was done on a sample of PBMCs. These receptors came from a man aged 30-40 years in good health and CMV-seropositive. CDR3s include the opening cysteine and the closing phenylalanine or tryptophan. A D gene is named only where the DNA matches it firmly. The listing skips clone size in some rows; elsewhere it reads once, few, many or a size class.

>TRBD1|-|TRBJ2-7|TRBV6-5
CASSQNRGHEQYF
TGTGCCAGCAGTCAAAACAGGGGCCACGAGCAGTACTTC
>-|once|TRBJ2-1|TRBV2
CASSKGGSSYNEQFF
TGTGCCAGCAGTAAGGGGGGGAGCTCCTACAATGAGCAGTTCTTC
>-|-|TRBJ2-5|TRBV7-8
CASSPFTGTKETQYF
TGTGCCAGCAGCCCCTTCACCGGGACAAAAGAGACCCAGTACTTC
>-|-|TRBJ1-3|TRBV5-1
CASSSGDGGNTIYF
TGCGCCAGCAGCTCAGGGGATGGCGGAAACACCATATATTTT
>TRBD1|-|TRBJ1-2|TRBV19
CASSPQTGIDSHGYTF
TGTGCCAGTAGTCCTCAGACAGGGATCGATTCCCATGGCTACACCTTC
>TRBD1|-|TRBJ1-1|TRBV6-1
CASSYQQGMNTEAFF
TGTGCCAGCAGCTACCAACAGGGGATGAACACTGAAGCTTTCTTT
>TRBD2|-|TRBJ2-5|TRBV9
CASSVEVTSELLGEQYF
TGTGCCAGCAGCGTAGAGGTTACTAGCGAACTTTTGGGGGAGCAGTACTTC
>TRBD2|few|TRBJ2-1|TRBV5-1
CASALAGLSYNEQFF
TGCGCCAGCGCGTTAGCGGGGCTCTCCTACAATGAGCAGTTCTTC
>-|-|TRBJ2-5|TRBV4-1
CASSQESWRGGQETQYF
TGCGCCAGCAGCCAAGAGAGCTGGAGGGGGGGCCAAGAGACCCAGTACTTC
>-|once|TRBJ2-1|TRBV5-6
CASNAGSPIYNEQFF
TGTGCCAGCAACGCCGGGAGCCCAATCTACAATGAGCAGTTCTTC
>TRBD1|many|TRBJ2-7|TRBV4-2
CASSLRTGDWNEQYF
TGTGCCAGCAGCCTCCGGACAGGGGATTGGAACGAGCAGTACTTC
>TRBD1|-|TRBJ1-3|TRBV19
CASSTLTGVSSGNTIYF
TGTGCCAGTAGTACCCTCACAGGGGTGAGCTCTGGAAACACCATATATTTT
>TRBD2|once|TRBJ2-5|TRBV6-5
CASGPFSGRGETQYF
TGTGCCAGCGGACCGTTTAGCGGGAGAGGAGAGACCCAGTACTTC
>-|few|TRBJ1-1|TRBV5-4
CASSLAQLNTEAFF
TGTGCCAGCAGCTTGGCACAACTAAACACTGAAGCTTTCTTT
>TRBD1|-|TRBJ1-3|TRBV30
CAWTDRRYSGNTIYF
TGTGCCTGGACGGACAGGCGCTACTCTGGAAACACCATATATTTT
>TRBD1|-|TRBJ1-2|TRBV5-4
CASSARRGDRVVLSDYGYTF
TGTGCCAGCAGCGCCCGTCGGGGAGACAGGGTAGTTTTGTCCGACTATGGCTACACCTTC
>TRBD1|few|TRBJ2-7|TRBV7-6
CASSLAGTGFARQGSYEQYF
TGTGCCAGCAGCTTAGCGGGGACAGGGTTCGCGAGGCAAGGGTCCTACGAGCAGTACTTC
>TRBD1|-|TRBJ1-4|TRBV11-3
CASSGLPGQATNEKLFF
TGTGCCAGCAGCGGACTTCCGGGACAGGCAACTAATGAAAAACTGTTTTTT
>TRBD1|once|TRBJ2-3|TRBV30
CAWGSGQGASDTQYF
TGTGCCTGGGGGTCAGGACAGGGGGCGTCAGATACGCAGTATTTT
>-|-|TRBJ1-1|TRBV4-1
CASSQGAFFLNTEAFF
TGCGCCAGCAGCCAAGGCGCTTTCTTCTTGAACACTGAAGCTTTCTTT
>-|few|TRBJ2-7|TRBV5-1
CASSLDLYEQYF
TGCGCCAGCAGCTTGGATCTCTACGAGCAGTACTTC
>-|few|TRBJ1-2|TRBV28
CASRSSGYGYTF
TGTGCCAGCCGATCTTCCGGGTATGGCTACACCTTC
>-|-|TRBJ1-2|TRBV5-1
CASSLDSSNYGYTF
TGCGCCAGCAGCCTGGACAGCTCTAACTATGGCTACACCTTC
>TRBD2|-|TRBJ2-1|TRBV7-6
CASSLLAGKHNEQFF
TGTGCCAGCAGCTTACTAGCGGGGAAACACAATGAGCAGTTCTTC
>-|-|TRBJ1-2|TRBV19
CASRQDNRWVGYTF
TGTGCCAGTAGACAAGACAACAGATGGGTTGGCTACACCTTC
>TRBD2|few|TRBJ2-2|TRBV7-3
CASSSTGGTGELFF
TGTGCCAGCAGCTCTACGGGAGGGACCGGGGAGCTGTTTTTT
>TRBD2|-|TRBJ2-1|TRBV10-1
CASRPSGSNEQFF
TGCGCCAGCAGGCCTAGCGGGAGCAATGAGCAGTTCTTC